Sequencing of this TCR beta chain was carried out in a study of cytomegalovirus exposure and HLA in healthy donors. From germline, CDR1 is SGHRS and CDR2 YFSETQ. Between the trimmed V and J ends, which lost 0 bases and 8 bases, there was a span of 20 bases. The length of the CDR3 is 16 residues. Study-level findings and limits: For cytomegalovirus status, the classifier reportedly gave diagnoses with high specificity and sensitivity.

Use of 60 Vbeta and 13 Jbeta primers characterized the PCR. Using immunoSEQ multiplex PCR, the repertoire was profiled, and TCRdb retains in-frame clones only, with some absent. Counted here are under 200,000 clones, more than 60% occurring once; the ten biggest clones make up roughly 3%. Turning to this clone: Its antigen is not identified.

Sequenced material: PBMCs. The TCR was taken from a female donor in good health and CMV-seronegative. This rearrangement joins TRBV5-1 to TRBJ1-2; tentative D call: TRBD1 (5 bases). CDR3 amino acids: CASSLAAGRSWDGYTF. CDR3 sequence (DNA): TGCGCCAGCAGCTTGGCCGCGGGGCGGAGCTGGGACGGCTACACCTTC. The variable domain in full, completed from reference TRBV5-1 and TRBJ1-2, reads KAGVTQTPRYLIKTRGQQVTLSCSPISGHRSVSWYQQTPGQGLQFLFEYFSETQRNKGNFPGRFSGRQFSNSRSEMNVSTLELGDSALYLCASSLAAGRSWDGYTFGSGTRLTVV.